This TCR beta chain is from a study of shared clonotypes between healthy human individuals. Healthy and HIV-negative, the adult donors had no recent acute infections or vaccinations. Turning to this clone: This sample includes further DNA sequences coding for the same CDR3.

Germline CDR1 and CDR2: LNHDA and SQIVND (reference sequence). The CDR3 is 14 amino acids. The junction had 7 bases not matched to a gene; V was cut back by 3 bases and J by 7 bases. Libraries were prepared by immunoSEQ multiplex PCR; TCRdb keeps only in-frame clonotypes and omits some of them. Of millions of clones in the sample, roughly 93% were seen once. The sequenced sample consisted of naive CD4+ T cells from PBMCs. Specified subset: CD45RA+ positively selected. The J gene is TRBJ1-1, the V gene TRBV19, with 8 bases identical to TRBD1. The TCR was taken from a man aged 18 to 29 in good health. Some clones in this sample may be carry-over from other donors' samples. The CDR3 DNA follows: TGTGCCAGTAGTATTGGGCGACAGGGGTTTGAAGCTTTCTTT. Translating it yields CASSIGRQGFEAFF.